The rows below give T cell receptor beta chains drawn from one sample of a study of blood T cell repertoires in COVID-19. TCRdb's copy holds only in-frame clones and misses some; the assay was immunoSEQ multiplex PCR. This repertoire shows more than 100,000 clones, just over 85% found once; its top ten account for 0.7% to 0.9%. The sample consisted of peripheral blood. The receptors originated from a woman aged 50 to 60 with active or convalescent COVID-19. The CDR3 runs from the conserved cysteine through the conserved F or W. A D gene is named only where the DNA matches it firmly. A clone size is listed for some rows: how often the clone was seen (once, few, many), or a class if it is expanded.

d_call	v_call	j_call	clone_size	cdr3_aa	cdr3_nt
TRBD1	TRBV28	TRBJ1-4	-	CASSSAGQGTEKLFF	TGTGCCAGCAGTTCTGCGGGACAGGGGACTGAAAAACTGTTTTTT
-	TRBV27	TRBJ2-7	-	CASSLAGDSSSYEQYF	TGTGCCAGCAGTTTAGCTGGGGACTCCAGCTCCTACGAGCAGTACTTC
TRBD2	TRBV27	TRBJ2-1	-	CASSYQAGGGNEQFF	TGTGCCAGCAGTTACCAAGCGGGAGGCGGTAATGAGCAGTTCTTC
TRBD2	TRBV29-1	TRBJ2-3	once	CSVALASGHTDTQYF	TGCAGCGTTGCCCTGGCTAGCGGACACACAGATACGCAGTATTTT
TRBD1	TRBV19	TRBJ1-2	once	CASSIDRTGSGYTF	TGTGCCAGTAGTATAGATCGGACAGGGAGTGGCTACACCTTC
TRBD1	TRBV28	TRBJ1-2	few	CASSLGTGGLGYTF	TGTGCCAGCAGTTTAGGGACAGGGGGCCTTGGCTACACCTTC
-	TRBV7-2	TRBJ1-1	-	CASSLAGRGTEAFF	TGTGCCAGCAGCTTAGCAGGGAGGGGCACTGAAGCTTTCTTT
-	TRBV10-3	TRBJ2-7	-	CAISEGRDYEQYF	TGTGCCATCAGTGAGGGGCGAGATTACGAGCAGTACTTC
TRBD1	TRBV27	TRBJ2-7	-	CASSLSQGAYEQYF	TGTGCCAGCAGTTTATCACAGGGGGCCTACGAGCAGTACTTC
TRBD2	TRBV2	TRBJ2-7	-	CASSDPTSGRMQGRYYEQYF	TGTGCCAGCAGTGACCCGACTAGCGGGAGGATGCAAGGAAGGTATTACGAGCAGTACTTC
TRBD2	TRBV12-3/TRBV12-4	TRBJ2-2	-	CASSAGGTGELFF	TGTGCCAGCAGTGCGGGAGGGACCGGGGAGCTGTTTTTT
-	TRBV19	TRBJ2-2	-	CASSHNRAYTGELFF	TGTGCCAGTAGTCACAACAGGGCTTACACCGGGGAGCTGTTTTTT
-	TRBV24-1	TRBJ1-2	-	CATSDSTGLGYGYTF	TGTGCCACCAGTGATTCCACAGGTTTGGGCTATGGCTACACCTTC
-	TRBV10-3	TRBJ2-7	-	CAISGVGEQYF	TGTGCCATCAGTGGCGTTGGCGAGCAGTACTTC
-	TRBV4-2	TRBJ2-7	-	CASSQGSLYEQYF	TGTGCCAGCAGCCAAGGGAGTCTCTACGAGCAGTACTTC
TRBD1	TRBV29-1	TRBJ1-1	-	CSVLPSGGYTEAFF	TGCAGCGTTCTCCCGTCAGGGGGCTACACTGAAGCTTTCTTT
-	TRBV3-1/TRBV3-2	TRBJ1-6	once	CASSPGGWNSPLHF	TGTGCCAGCAGCCCGGGGGGGTGGAATTCACCCCTCCACTTT
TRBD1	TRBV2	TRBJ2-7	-	CASSGQGAGEQYF	TGTGCCAGCAGTGGACAGGGGGCGGGAGAGCAGTACTTC
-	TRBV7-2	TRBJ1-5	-	CASQRGPNQPQHF	TGTGCCAGCCAGCGGGGTCCCAATCAGCCCCAGCATTTT
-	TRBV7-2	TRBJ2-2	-	CASTYRVAGELFF	TGTGCCAGCACGTACAGGGTAGCCGGGGAGCTGTTTTTT
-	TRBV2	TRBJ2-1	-	CASNQRTAYNEQFF	TGTGCCAGCAACCAGCGAACCGCCTACAATGAGCAGTTCTTC
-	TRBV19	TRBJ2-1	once	CASSSSNPIYSYNEQFF	TGTGCCAGTAGTAGCTCAAATCCGATCTACTCCTACAATGAGCAGTTCTTC
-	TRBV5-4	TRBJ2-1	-	CASSYSGNPTSNEQFF	TGTGCCAGCAGCTATTCAGGGAATCCCACCTCCAATGAGCAGTTCTTC
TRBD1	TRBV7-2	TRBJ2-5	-	CASSLAETGGETQYF	TGTGCCAGCAGCTTAGCGGAGACAGGGGGTGAGACCCAGTACTTC
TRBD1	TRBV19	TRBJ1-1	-	CASSHPTGEFTEAFF	TGTGCCAGTAGCCACCCCACAGGGGAGTTCACTGAAGCTTTCTTT
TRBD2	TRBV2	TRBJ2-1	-	CASNGRLPGGQFF	TGTGCCAGCAACGGGAGACTCCCGGGAGGGCAGTTCTTC
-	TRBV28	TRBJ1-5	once	CASTLALEISNQPQHF	TGTGCCAGCACCCTTGCCCTTGAGATTAGCAATCAGCCCCAGCATTTT
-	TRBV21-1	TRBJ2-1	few	CASSKAERFYNEQFF	TGTGCCAGCAGCAAAGCTGAGCGGTTTTACAATGAGCAGTTCTTC
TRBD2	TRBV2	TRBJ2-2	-	CASSALAGGTGELFF	TGTGCCAGCAGCGCACTAGCGGGAGGTACCGGGGAGCTGTTTTTT
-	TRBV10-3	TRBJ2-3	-	CAISESGAGTDTQYF	TGTGCCATCAGTGAGTCGGGGGCTGGCACAGATACGCAGTATTTT
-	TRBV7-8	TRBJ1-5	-	CASRTGNQPQHF	TGTGCCAGCAGAACAGGGAATCAGCCCCAGCATTTT
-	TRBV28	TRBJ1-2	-	CASREALTNYGYTF	TGTGCCAGCAGAGAGGCACTAACCAACTATGGCTACACCTTC
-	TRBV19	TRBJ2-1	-	CASSIFFAETATYNEQFF	TGTGCCAGTAGTATTTTCTTTGCGGAGACAGCTACCTACAATGAGCAGTTCTTC
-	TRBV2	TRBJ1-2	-	CASSLLDGDYTF	TGTGCCAGCAGCTTACTAGATGGGGACTACACCTTC
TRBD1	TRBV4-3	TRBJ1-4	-	CASSWDRGDEKLFF	TGCGCCAGCAGCTGGGACAGGGGAGACGAAAAACTGTTTTTT
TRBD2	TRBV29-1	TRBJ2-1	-	CSSLAGSYDEQFF	TGCAGCTCTCTAGCGGGATCTTATGATGAGCAGTTCTTC
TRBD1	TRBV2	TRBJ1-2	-	CASSEAYRGGYTF	TGTGCCAGCAGTGAAGCCTACAGGGGAGGCTACACCTTC
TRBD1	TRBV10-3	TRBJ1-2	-	CAISERQGYGYTF	TGTGCCATCAGTGAGCGACAGGGATACGGCTACACCTTC
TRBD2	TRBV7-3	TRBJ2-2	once	CASSLTSGANTGELFF	TGTGCCAGCAGCCTAACTAGCGGGGCGAACACCGGGGAGCTGTTTTTT
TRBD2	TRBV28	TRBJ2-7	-	CASTQPGGGFYEQYF	TGTGCCAGCACCCAACCTGGGGGGGGTTTTTACGAGCAGTACTTC
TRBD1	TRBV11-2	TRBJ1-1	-	CASSFGTGETEAFF	TGTGCCAGCAGCTTTGGGACAGGGGAAACTGAAGCTTTCTTT
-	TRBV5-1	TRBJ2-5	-	CASQTGTRETQYF	TGCGCCAGTCAAACAGGGACCCGCGAGACCCAGTACTTC
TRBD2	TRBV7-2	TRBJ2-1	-	CASSLGLAGGENEQFF	TGTGCCAGCAGCTTAGGGCTAGCGGGAGGCGAAAATGAGCAGTTCTTC
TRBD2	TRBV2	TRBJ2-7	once	CASRQTSGSGEQYF	TGTGCCAGCAGACAGACTAGCGGGAGCGGCGAGCAGTACTTC
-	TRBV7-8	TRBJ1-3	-	CASSLARGSGNTIYF	TGTGCCAGCAGCTTAGCGCGGGGGTCTGGAAACACCATATATTTT
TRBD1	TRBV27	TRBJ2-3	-	CASRDRGRSRDTQYF	TGTGCCAGCAGGGACAGGGGCCGGAGCAGAGATACGCAGTATTTT
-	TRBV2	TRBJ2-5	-	CASSERRLETQYF	TGTGCCAGCAGTGAACGGCGGCTAGAGACCCAGTACTTC
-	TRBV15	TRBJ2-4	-	CATSRARAGAKNIQYF	TGTGCCACCAGCAGAGCTCGAGCGGGAGCCAAAAACATTCAGTACTTC
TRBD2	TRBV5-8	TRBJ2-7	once	CASSLLLAGYEQYF	TGTGCCAGCAGCTTGTTACTAGCGGGTTACGAGCAGTACTTC
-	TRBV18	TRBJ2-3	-	CASSRQADTQYF	TGTGCCAGCTCCCGGCAGGCAGATACGCAGTATTTT
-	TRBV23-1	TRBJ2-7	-	CASSYLGVLAYEQYF	TGCGCCAGCAGTTATCTAGGAGTCCTTGCCTACGAGCAGTACTTC
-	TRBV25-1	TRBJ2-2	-	CASSESRTGNTGELFF	TGTGCCAGCAGTGAAAGCCGCACAGGGAACACCGGGGAGCTGTTTTTT
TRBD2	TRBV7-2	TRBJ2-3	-	CASSLGLAGAGGSHTQYF	TGTGCCAGCAGCTTAGGCCTAGCGGGAGCAGGGGGCTCCCATACGCAGTATTTT
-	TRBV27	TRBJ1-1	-	CASSLRSYTEAFF	TGTGCCAGCAGTCTCAGATCCTACACTGAAGCTTTCTTT
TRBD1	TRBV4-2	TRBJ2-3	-	CASSQEGRGRPDTQYF	TGTGCCAGCAGCCAAGAGGGCAGGGGGCGACCAGATACGCAGTATTTT
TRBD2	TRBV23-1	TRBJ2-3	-	CASSRLAKGPDTQYF	TGCGCCAGCAGCCGACTAGCGAAAGGGCCAGATACGCAGTATTTT
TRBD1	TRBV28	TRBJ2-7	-	CASSRPGQPFYEQYF	TGTGCCAGCAGTAGACCGGGACAGCCTTTCTACGAGCAGTACTTC